The 9 T cell receptor beta chains below all came from one sample that was sequenced in a study of monozygotic twins with inflammatory bowel disease. Each CDR3 protein gets one entry in TCRdb, which reprocessed the 5' RACE reads and gives no DNA. The sample data list over 110,000 distinct CDR3 sequences. The specimen sequenced was blood. These receptors came from a human donor with ulcerative colitis or Crohn's disease, or a healthy co-twin of an affected twin (not recorded which).

The V call is TRBV7-2, the J call TRBJ2-1. This CDR3 has 15 residues. CDR1 is SGHTA and CDR2 is FQGNSA in the germline V gene. CDR3 loop: CASSLGGVRYNEQFF.

This CDR3 is CATSGINREGETQYF. The gene calls are TRBV24-1 and TRBJ2-5; TCRdb lists TRBD1, though no DNA is available to test this call. The CDR3 runs 15 residues. Looked up from germline, CDR1 is KGHDR and CDR2 is SFDVKD.

The rearrangement uses TRBV27 and TRBJ2-7. Germline CDR1 reads MNHEY; CDR2 reads SMNVEV (reference sequence). This CDR3 has 14 residues. The chain's CDR3 is CASSKEEHSYEQYF.

CDR3 loop: CASSIVRMGQVNSYEQYF. The rearrangement uses TRBV19 and TRBJ2-7; with no DNA, the TCRdb D assignment of TRBD1 cannot be verified. The germline V gene has CDR1 LNHDA and CDR2 SQIVND (reference sequence). The CDR3 consists of 18 residues.

This chain links TRBV20-1 with TRBJ1-2; TCRdb reports TRBD1, a call that lacks DNA to check it against. The CDR3 is made up of 15 amino acids. The germline gives CDR1 DFQATT, CDR2 SNEGSKA (reference sequence). CDR3: CSARGGGAASYGYTF.

The chain employs TRBV27 and TRBJ2-2; the D gene TCRdb calls, TRBD1, cannot be checked with no DNA. Germline CDR1 is MNHEY and CDR2 is SMNVEV (reference sequence). The CDR3 is 14 amino acids. CDR3 loop: CATPGQGYTGELFF.

V gene TRBV6-5 combines with J gene TRBJ2-7; no DNA is available, so the TRBD2 call from TCRdb remains unchecked. Germline CDR1 and CDR2: MNHEY and SVGAGI. The CDR3 sequence is 15 residues long. This CDR3 is CASSGGQSGAYEQYF.

The chain is built from TRBV12-3 or TRBV12-4 and TRBJ2-3; TCRdb's D call, TRBD2, is unchecked because there is no DNA. The CDR3 has 14 amino acids. CDR3 in amino acids: CASSSGGSTDTQYF.

The chain links TRBV4-3 to TRBJ2-1. Germline loops: CDR1 LGHNA, CDR2 YSLEER. This CDR3 region has 16 residues. The CDR3 loop reads CASSQDGSGSYNEQFF.